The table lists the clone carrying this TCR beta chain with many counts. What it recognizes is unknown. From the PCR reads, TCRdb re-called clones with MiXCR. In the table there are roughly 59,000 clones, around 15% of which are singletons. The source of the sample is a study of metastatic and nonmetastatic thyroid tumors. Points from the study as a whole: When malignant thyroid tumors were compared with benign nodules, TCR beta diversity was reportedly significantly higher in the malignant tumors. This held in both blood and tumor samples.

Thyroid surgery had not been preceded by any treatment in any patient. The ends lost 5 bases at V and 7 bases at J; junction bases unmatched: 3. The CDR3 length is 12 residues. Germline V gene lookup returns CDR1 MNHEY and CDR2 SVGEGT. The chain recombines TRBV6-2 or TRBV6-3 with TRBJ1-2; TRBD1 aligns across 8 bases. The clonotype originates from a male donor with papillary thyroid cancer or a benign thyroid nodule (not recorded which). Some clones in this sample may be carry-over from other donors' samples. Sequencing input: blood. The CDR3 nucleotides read TGTGCCAGCAGTGACAGGGGCTTTGGCTACACCTTC. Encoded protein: CASSDRGFGYTF.